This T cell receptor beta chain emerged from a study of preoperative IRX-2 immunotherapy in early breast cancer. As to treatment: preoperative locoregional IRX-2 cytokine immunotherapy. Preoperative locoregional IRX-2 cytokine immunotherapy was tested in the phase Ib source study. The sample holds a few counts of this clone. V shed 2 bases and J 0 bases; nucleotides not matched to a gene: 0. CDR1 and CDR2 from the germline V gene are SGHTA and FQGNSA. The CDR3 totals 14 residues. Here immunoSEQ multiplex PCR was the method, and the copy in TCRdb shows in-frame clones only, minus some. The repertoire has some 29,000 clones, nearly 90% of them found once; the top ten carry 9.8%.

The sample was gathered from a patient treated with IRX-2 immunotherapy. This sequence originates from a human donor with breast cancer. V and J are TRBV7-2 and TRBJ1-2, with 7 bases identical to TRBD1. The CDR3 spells CASSLQGANYGYTF. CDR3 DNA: TGTGCCAGCAGCTTACAGGGGGCTAACTATGGCTACACCTTC.